The T cell receptor (beta chain) described here comes from a study of CD8+CD57+ T cells in acquired aplastic anemia (dated by TCRdb to the late 2010s). Looking at the study overall: A mean of approximately 3 ug of DNA, ranging from roughly 0.18 to 30 ug, was extracted from sorted CD4+ and CD8+ cells. CD8+CD57+ expansion was defined as frequency above the mean frequency observed in healthy subjects. Results and caveats for the whole study, not just this receptor: Roughly 30 CD8+ CDR3 sequences were shared between patients and controls but appeared highly expressed in patients and within their immunodominant clones. No significant difference in CD8+ Simpson's diversity was found between patients and healthy controls (P=0.060).

The patients picked for sequencing were ones in whom flow cytometry had shown an expansion of CD8+CD57+ cells. All patients had severe acquired aplastic anemia diagnosed by International Study of Aplastic Anemia and Agranulocytosis and Camitta criteria. Patients had received no therapy at the time of blood sampling. In this study, sorted CD4+ and CD8+ T cells from the blood of healthy subjects and of severe aplastic anemia patients had their TCR repertoires deep-sequenced. Patients were enrolled under clinicaltrials.gov protocols 00001620, 01623167, 00001397, 00071045, 00081523 and 00961064 in the USA. Ficoll-Paque density gradient centrifugation was used to isolate peripheral blood mononuclear cells. CD4+ and CD8+ T cells were sorted by FACS or magnetic beads before DNA extraction. This clonotype was observed a handful of times. Its cognate antigen has yet to be identified. There are no base qualities to consult, and no much larger clone falls within one base.

V has 3 bases trimmed and J has 3 bases trimmed; junction bases matching no gene number 0. Based on the germline V gene, the CDR1 and CDR2 sequences are SQVTM and ANQGSEA. From its cysteine to its phenylalanine, the CDR3 spans 12 amino acids. This entry keeps only the CDR3 DNA: 36 bases, framed from base 1. Profiling of TCR beta VDJ combinations and CDR3 sequences used genomic DNA as the template. An Illumina HiSeq 2000 was used for TCR repertoire sequencing. From the authors' description of their analysis: TRBV/TRBJ rearrangement plots, CDR3 size and DJ length profiles, and Simpson's diversity index were used to assess repertoires. The most abundant DNA sequence in the deep sequencing data was taken as the immunodominant clone. CDR3 amino acid sequences were screened for sharing across subjects and were compared with published repertoires and the VDJdb database. TCRdb ran its own pipeline on the public reads, namely fastp trimming at Q25 and MiXCR clone calling, and kept in-frame beta chains. Records with the same CDR3 protein are collapsed into one entry carrying the most frequent genes and DNA. TCRdb's processing, not the study's, gives the V and J calls here. A total of 150,000 to 200,000 distinct CDR3 sequences appear in this sample, about 44% of them only once. The ten top clones hold approximately 13% of the sample.

Sequencing was performed on sorted CD4+, CD8+, or CD8+CD57+ T cells (not recorded which) from PBMCs. This TCR was sampled from a human donor with aplastic anemia. The chain links TRBV29-1 with TRBJ2-7; 9 nucleotides in the junction match TRBD1. The CDR3 corresponds to CSVETGGYEQYF. The DNA reads as follows: TGCAGCGTTGAGACAGGGGGCTACGAGCAGTACTTC.